Listed here is a single TCR beta chain. Its specificity is unknown. The deep-level immunoSEQ assay was used. Profiled with immunoSEQ multiplex PCR; TCRdb holds only in-frame clones, not every one. The sample contains some 2,100,000 clones, 93% of which appear only once. The data are from a study of shared clonotypes between healthy human individuals. The overall study: Donors, aged 18 to 49, were two women and a few men.

Only CD45RO-negative cells positively selected for CCR7 counted as naive CD8 cells, so terminally differentiated effector memory CD45RA+ cells were excluded. Study findings and constraints: Non-shared clonotypes had lower generation probabilities than those shared by all four donors.

Sequenced sample: naive CD8+ T cells from PBMCs. The clonotype originates from a man between 18 and 35 years old in good health. Some clones in this sample may be carry-over from other donors' samples.

The CDR3 protein is CASRTRGFLNTEAFF. The CDR3 coding sequence is TGTGCCAGTCGTACCAGGGGGTTCCTTAACACTGAAGCTTTCTTT. The rearrangement joins TRBV19 to TRBJ1-1; 7 nucleotides line up with TRBD1. Germline V CDR1 and CDR2: LNHDA, SQIVND (reference sequence). The junction had 11 bases not matched to a gene; V was cut back by 8 bases and J by 2 bases. There are 15 residues in the CDR3.